Listed here is a single T cell receptor beta chain. Its matching antigen is unknown. This sample is drawn from a study of shared clonotypes between healthy human individuals. Selected positively for CCR7 and CD45RO-negative, naive CD8 cells excluded terminally differentiated effector memory CD45RA+ cells. Splitting of each subset's genomic DNA was done evenly across several immunoSEQ plates. Sequencing was performed with immunoSEQ multiplex PCR; in TCRdb, only in-frame clones are kept and a portion is missing. The sample includes some 2 million clones, approximately 94% of them seen just once. The study's findings and limits: The naive CD4 repertoires of a few donors were compared, and around 5% of clonotypes were shared.

From germline, CDR1 is MNHEY and CDR2 SMNVEV (reference sequence). The CDR3 is 15 amino acids. V was pared by 10 bases and J by 0 bases, with 8 bases of the junction left unmatched. The clonotype was recovered from a man younger than 35 in good health. The sample consisted of naive CD8+ T cells sorted from blood. The chain recombines TRBV27 with TRBJ2-3; 9 nucleotides align to TRBD2. CDR3 coding DNA: TGTGCCATCCCTAGCACTAGCGGGAGCACAGATACGCAGTATTTT. Translation gives CAIPSTSGSTDTQYF.